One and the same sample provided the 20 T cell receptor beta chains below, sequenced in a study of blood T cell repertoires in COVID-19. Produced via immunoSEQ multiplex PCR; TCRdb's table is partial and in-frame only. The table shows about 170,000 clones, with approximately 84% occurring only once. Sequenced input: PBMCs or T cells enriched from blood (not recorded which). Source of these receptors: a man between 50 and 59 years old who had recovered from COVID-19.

For the CDR3, the DNA is TGTGCCAGCAGTAATACGGGACACTACGAGCAGTACTTC. Protein sequence: CASSNTGHYEQYF. V gene TRBV2 combines with J gene TRBJ2-7, with D possibly matching TRBD1 (6 bases). Germline-derived CDR1 and CDR2 are SNHLY and FYNNEI. The CDR3 spans 13 residues. The ends were cut back, 5 bases at V and 3 bases at J, with 11 bases in the middle.

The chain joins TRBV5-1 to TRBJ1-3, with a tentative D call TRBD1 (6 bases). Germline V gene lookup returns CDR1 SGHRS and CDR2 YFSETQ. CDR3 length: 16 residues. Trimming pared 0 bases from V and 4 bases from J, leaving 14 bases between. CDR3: CASSLGAGAGGNTIYF. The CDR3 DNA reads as TGCGCCAGCAGCTTGGGTGCGGGGGCAGGAGGAAACACCATATATTTT.

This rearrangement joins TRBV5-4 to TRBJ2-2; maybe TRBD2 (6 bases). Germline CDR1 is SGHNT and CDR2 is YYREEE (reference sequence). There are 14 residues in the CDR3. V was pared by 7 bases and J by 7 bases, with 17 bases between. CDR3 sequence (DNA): TGTGCCAGCGGCCGAGGAGGGGCCAACGGGGAGCTGTTTTTT. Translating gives CASGRGGANGELFF. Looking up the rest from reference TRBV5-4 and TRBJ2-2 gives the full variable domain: ETGVTQSPTHLIKTRGQQVTLRCSSQSGHNTVSWYQQALGQGPQFIFQYYREEENGRGNFPPRFSGLQFPNYSSELNVNALELDDSALYLCASGRGGANGELFFGEGSRLTVL.

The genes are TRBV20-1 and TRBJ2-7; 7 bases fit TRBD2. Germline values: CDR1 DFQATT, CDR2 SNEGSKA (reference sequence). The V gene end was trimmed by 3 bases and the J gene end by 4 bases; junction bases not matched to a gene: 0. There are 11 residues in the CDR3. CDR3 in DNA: TGCAGTGCTAGCGGGGGGTACGAGCAGTACTTC. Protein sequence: CSASGGYEQYF.

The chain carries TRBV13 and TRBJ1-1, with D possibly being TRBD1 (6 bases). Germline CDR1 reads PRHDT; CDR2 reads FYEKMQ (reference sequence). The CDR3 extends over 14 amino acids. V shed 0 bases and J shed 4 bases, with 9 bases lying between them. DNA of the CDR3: TGTGCCAGCAGCTTAGGACAGGGTACCACTGAAGCTTTCTTT. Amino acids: CASSLGQGTTEAFF.

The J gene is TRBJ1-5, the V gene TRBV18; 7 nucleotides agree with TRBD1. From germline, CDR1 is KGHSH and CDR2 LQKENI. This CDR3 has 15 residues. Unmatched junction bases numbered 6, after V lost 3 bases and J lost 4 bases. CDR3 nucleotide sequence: TGTGCCAGCTCACCGACCGGCAGGGGGAATCAGCCCCAGCATTTT. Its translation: CASSPTGRGNQPQHF.

CDR3 amino acids: CASSSGQDNEQFF. CDR3 DNA: TGTGCCAGTAGTTCGGGACAGGACAATGAGCAGTTCTTC. This chain links TRBV19 with TRBJ2-1; 8 positions match TRBD1. CDR3 size: 13 residues. Germline CDR1 LNHDA, CDR2 SQIVND (reference sequence). Trimming removed 5 bases from V and 5 bases from J; junction bases left unmatched: 2. The complete variable domain, with remaining parts taken from reference TRBV19 and TRBJ2-1, reads DGGITQSPKYLFRKEGQNVTLSCEQNLNHDAMYWYRQDPGQGLRLIYYSQIVNDFQKGDIAEGYSVSREKKESFPLTVTSAQKNPTAFYLCASSSGQDNEQFFGPGTRLTVL.

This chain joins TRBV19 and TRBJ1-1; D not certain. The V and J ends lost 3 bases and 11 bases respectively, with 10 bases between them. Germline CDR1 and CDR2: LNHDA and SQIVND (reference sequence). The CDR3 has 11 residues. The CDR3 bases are TGTGCCAGTAGTATCACCCGCGAGGCTTTCTTT. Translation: CASSITREAFF.

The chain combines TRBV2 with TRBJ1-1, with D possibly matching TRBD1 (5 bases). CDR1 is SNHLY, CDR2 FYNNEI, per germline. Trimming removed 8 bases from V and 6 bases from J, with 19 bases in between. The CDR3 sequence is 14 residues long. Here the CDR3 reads CASGLIGGEAEAFF. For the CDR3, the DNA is TGTGCCAGCGGGTTGATCGGGGGAGAGGCTGAAGCTTTCTTT.

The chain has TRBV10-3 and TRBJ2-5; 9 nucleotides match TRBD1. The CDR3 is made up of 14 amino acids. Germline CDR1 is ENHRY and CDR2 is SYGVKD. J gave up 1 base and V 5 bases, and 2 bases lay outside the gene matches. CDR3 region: CAISSDRGQETQYF. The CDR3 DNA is TGTGCCATCAGTTCGGACAGGGGCCAAGAGACCCAGTACTTC.

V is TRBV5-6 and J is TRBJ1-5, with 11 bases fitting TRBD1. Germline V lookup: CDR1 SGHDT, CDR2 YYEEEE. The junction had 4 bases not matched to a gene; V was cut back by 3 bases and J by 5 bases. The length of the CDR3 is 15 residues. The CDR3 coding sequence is TGTGCCAGCAGCTACGGGACAGGGGGGTATCAGCCCCAGCATTTT. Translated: CASSYGTGGYQPQHF. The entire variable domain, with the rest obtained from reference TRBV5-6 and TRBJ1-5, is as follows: DAGVTQSPTHLIKTRGQQVTLRCSPKSGHDTVSWYQQALGQGPQFIFQYYEEEERQRGNFPDRFSGHQFPNYSSELNVNALLLGDSALYLCASSYGTGGYQPQHFGDGTRLSIL.

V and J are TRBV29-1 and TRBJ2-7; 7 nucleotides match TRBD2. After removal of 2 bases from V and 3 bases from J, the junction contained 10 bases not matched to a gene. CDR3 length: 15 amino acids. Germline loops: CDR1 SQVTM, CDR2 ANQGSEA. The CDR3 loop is CSVESRETSVYEQYF. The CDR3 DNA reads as TGCAGCGTTGAATCGCGGGAGACATCTGTCTACGAGCAGTACTTC.

The CDR3 is CASSLPGQGVDTQYF. The CDR3 region has the DNA TGTGCCAGCAGCTTGCCGGGACAGGGTGTAGATACGCAGTATTTT. V and J are TRBV11-3 and TRBJ2-3; 9 bases are shared with TRBD1. CDR3 size: 15 residues. V lost 3 bases, J lost 5 bases, and 6 bases stayed unmatched. Germline CDR1 and CDR2: SGHNT and YENEEA. The full variable domain, in which reference TRBV11-3 and TRBJ2-3 provide the parts outside the CDR3, is EAGVVQSPRYKIIEKKQPVAFWCNPISGHNTLYWYLQNLGQGPELLIRYENEEAVDDSQLPKDRFSAERLKGVDSTLKIQPAELGDSAVYLCASSLPGQGVDTQYFGPGTRLTVL.

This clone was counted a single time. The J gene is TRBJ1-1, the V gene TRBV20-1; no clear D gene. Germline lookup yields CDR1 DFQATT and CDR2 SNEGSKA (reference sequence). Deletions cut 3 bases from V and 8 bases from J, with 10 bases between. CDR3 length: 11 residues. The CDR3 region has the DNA TGCAGTGCTAGCTGGGCAACCGAAGCTTTCTTT. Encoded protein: CSASWATEAFF.

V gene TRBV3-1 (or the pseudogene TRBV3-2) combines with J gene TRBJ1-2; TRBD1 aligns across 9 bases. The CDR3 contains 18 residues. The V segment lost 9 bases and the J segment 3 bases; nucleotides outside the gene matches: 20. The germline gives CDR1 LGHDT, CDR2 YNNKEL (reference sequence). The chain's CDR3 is CASTGPGQGSLGYYGYTF. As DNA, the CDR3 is TGTGCCAGTACCGGGCCGGGACAGGGCTCCCTGGGTTACTATGGCTACACCTTC.

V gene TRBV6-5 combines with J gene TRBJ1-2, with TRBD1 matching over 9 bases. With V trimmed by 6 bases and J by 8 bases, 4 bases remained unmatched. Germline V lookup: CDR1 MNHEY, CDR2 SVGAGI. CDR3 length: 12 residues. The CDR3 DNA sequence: TGTGCCAGCAGGGTGACAGGGGGAGGCTACACCTTC. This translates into CASRVTGGGYTF.

The CDR3 nucleotides are TGCGCCAGCAGCCAAGATTTGACCAGGACAGGGAGAAACACCATATATTTT. Protein: CASSQDLTRTGRNTIYF. V usage is TRBV4-1 and J usage is TRBJ1-3; 8 nucleotides agree with TRBD1. The CDR3 is 17 amino acids. Germline CDR1 and CDR2: MGHRA and YSYEKL. Unmatched junction bases numbered 9, after V lost 0 bases and J lost 5 bases.

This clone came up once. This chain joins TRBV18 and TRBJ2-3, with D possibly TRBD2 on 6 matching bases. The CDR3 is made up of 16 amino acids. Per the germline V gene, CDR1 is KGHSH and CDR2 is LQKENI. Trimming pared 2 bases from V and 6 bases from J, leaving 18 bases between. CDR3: CASSPTVVLAGDTQYF. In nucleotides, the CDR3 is TGTGCCAGCTCACCAACGGTTGTACTAGCAGGGGATACGCAGTATTTT.

This CDR3 is CASSDPFTGELFF. CDR3 coding DNA: TGTGCCAGCAGTGACCCCTTTACCGGGGAGCTGTTTTTT. V gene TRBV6-4 combines with J gene TRBJ2-2; D call uncertain. The CDR3 totals 13 residues. The germline V and J ends were trimmed by 2 bases and 5 bases, with 6 bases remaining between them. The V gene's germline CDR1 is MRHNA and CDR2 SNTAGT.

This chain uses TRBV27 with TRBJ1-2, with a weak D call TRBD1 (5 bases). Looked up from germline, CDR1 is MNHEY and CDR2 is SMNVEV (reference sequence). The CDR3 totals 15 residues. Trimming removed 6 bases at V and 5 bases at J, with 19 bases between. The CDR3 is CASSYLPGYGYGYTF. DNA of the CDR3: TGTGCCAGCAGCTACCTCCCAGGGTATGGGTATGGCTACACCTTC.